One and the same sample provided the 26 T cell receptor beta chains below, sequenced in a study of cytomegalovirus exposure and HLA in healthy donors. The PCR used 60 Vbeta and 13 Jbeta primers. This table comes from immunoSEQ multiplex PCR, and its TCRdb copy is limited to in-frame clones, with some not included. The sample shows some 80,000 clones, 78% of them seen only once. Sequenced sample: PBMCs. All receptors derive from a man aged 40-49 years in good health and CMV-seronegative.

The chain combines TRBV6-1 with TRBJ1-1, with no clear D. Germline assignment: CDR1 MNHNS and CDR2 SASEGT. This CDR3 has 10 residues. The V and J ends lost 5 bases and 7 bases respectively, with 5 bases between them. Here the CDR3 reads CASSTNEAFF. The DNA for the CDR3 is TGTGCCAGCAGTACAAATGAAGCTTTCTTT.

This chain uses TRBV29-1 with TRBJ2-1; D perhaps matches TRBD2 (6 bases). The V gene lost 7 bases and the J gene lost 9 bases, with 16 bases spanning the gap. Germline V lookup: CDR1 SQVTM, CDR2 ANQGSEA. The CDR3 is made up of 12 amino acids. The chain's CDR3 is CSGEMGGLEQFF. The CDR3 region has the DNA TGCAGCGGAGAAATGGGGGGTCTTGAGCAGTTCTTC.

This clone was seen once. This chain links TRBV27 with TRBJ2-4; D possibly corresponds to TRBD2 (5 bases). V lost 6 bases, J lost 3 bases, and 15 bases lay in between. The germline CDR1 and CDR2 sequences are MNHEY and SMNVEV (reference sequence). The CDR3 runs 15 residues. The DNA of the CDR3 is TGTGCCAGCAGACGGGAACCGGACGGCAAAAACATTCAGTACTTC. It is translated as CASRREPDGKNIQYF.

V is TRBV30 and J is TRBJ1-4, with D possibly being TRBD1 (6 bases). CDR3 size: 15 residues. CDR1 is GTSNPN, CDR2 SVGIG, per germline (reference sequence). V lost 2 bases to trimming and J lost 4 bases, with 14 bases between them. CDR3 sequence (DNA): TGTGCCTGGAGTCAGAGGGGGACCCTTAATGAAAAACTGTTTTTT. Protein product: CAWSQRGTLNEKLFF.

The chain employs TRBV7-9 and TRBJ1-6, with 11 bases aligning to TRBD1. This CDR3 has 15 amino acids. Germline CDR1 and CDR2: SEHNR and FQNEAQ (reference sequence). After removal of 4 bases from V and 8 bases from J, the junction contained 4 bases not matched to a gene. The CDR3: CASSSGTGGYSPLHF. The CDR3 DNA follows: TGTGCCAGCAGCTCCGGGACAGGGGGATATTCACCCCTCCACTTT.

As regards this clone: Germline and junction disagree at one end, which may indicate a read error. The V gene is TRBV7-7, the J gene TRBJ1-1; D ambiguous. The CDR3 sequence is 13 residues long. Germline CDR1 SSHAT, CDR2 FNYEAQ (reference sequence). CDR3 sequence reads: CASSIDINTEAFF. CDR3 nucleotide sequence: TGTGCTAGCAGCATCGACATTAACACTGAAGCTTTCTTT.

The DNA for the CDR3 is TGCGCCAGCAGCTCCCAAGGGAGAGGAGAGCAGTTCTTC. This codes for CASSSQGRGEQFF. The rearrangement joins TRBV5-1 to TRBJ2-1, with a possible D match to TRBD2 (5 bases). Trimming pared 3 bases from V and 10 bases from J, leaving 14 bases between. The CDR3 totals 13 residues. CDR1 is SGHRS, CDR2 YFSETQ, per germline.

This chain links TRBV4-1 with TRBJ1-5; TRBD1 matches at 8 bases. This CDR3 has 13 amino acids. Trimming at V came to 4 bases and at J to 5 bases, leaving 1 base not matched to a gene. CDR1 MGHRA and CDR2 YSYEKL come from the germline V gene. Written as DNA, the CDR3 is TGCGCCAGCAGCCCACAGGGGGATCAGCCCCAGCATTTT. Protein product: CASSPQGDQPQHF.

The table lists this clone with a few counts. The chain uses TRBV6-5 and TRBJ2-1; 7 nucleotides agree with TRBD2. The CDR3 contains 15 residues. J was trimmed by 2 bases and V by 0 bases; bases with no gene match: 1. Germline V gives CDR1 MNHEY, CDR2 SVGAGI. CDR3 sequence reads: CASSYSAGAYNEQFF. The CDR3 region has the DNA TGTGCCAGCAGTTACTCTGCGGGAGCCTACAATGAGCAGTTCTTC.

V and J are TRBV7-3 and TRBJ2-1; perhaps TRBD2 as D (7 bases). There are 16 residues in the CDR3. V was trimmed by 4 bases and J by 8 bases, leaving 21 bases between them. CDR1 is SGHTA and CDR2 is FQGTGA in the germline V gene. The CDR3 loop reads CASSSGGTPSQDEQFF. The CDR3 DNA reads TGTGCCAGCAGCTCCGGGGGGACACCCTCCCAGGATGAGCAGTTCTTC.

DNA for the CDR3: TGTGCCAGCAGCTGGGACAGTTTGATATACGAGCAGTACTTC. Amino acid sequence: CASSWDSLIYEQYF. The V and J genes are TRBV7-9 and TRBJ2-7, with TRBD1 matching 7 bases. Looked up from germline, CDR1 is SEHNR and CDR2 is FQNEAQ (reference sequence). The CDR3 totals 14 residues. J gave up 4 bases and V 4 bases, and 7 bases lay outside the gene matches.

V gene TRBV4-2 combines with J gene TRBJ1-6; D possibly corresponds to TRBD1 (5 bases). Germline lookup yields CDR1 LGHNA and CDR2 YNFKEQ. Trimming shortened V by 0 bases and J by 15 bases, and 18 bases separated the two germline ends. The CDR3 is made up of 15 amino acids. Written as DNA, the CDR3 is TGTGCCAGCAGCCAAGAAGGGGCAGGGTTAGGTCTCCTCCACTTT. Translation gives CASSQEGAGLGLLHF.

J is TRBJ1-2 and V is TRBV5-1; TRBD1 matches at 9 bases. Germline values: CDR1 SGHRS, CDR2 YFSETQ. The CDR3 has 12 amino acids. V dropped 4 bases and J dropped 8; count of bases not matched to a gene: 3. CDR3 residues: CASSGGQGGYTF. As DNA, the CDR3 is TGCGCCAGCAGCGGGGGACAGGGCGGCTACACCTTC.

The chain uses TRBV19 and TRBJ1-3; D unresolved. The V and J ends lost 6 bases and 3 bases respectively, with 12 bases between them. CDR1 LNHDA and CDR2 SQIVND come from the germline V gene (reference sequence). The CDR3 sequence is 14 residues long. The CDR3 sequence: CASSGEGRGNTIYF. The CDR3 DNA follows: TGTGCCAGTAGCGGAGAGGGTCGTGGAAACACCATATATTTT.

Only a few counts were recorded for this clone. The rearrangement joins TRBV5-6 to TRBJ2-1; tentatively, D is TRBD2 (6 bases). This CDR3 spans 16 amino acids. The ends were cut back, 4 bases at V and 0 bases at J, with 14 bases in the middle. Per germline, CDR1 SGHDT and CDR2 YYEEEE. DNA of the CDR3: TGTGCCAGCAGCCGAACATACGGGAGCTCCTACAATGAGCAGTTCTTC. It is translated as CASSRTYGSSYNEQFF. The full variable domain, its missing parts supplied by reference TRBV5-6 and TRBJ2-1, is DAGVTQSPTHLIKTRGQQVTLRCSPKSGHDTVSWYQQALGQGPQFIFQYYEEEERQRGNFPDRFSGHQFPNYSSELNVNALLLGDSALYLCASSRTYGSSYNEQFFGPGTRLTVL.

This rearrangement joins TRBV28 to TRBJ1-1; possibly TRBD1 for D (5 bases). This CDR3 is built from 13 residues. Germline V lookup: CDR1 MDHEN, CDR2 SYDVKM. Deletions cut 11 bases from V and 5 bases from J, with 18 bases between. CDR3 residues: CALGGRRSTEAFF. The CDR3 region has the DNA TGTGCCCTCGGGGGTAGGAGATCGACTGAAGCTTTCTTT.

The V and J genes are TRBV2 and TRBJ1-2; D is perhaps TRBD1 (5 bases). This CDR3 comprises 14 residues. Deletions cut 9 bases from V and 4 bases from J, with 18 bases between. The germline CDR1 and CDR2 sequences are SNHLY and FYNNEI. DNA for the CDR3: TGTGCCAGTTTATTTCAGGGCCGTCTCTATGGCTACACCTTC. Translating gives CASLFQGRLYGYTF.

CDR3 residues: CASSFSFTDTQYF. CDR3 DNA: TGTGCCAGCAGCTTTAGTTTCACAGATACGCAGTATTTT. The chain has TRBV7-6 and TRBJ2-3, with D unresolved. V was trimmed by 3 bases and J by 2 bases, leaving 6 bases between them. Germline-derived CDR1 and CDR2 are SGHVS and FNYEAQ. This CDR3 contains 13 residues.

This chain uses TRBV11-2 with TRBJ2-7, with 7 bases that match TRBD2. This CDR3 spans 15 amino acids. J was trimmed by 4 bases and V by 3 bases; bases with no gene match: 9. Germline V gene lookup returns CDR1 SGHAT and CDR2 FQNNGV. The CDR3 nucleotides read TGTGCCAGCAGCTTTACCGCGGGGGACTCGTACGAGCAGTACTTC. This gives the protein CASSFTAGDSYEQYF.

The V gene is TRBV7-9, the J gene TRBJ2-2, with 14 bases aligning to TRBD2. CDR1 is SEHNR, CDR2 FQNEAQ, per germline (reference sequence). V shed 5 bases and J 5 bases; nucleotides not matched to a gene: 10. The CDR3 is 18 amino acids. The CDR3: CASSDRLAGGPGTGELFF. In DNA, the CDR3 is TGTGCCAGCAGCGACCGACTAGCGGGAGGGCCGGGGACCGGGGAGCTGTTTTTT.

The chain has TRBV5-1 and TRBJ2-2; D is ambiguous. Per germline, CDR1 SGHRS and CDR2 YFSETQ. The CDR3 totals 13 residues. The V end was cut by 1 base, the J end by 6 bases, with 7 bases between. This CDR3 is CASSLFSAGELFF. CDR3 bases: TGCGCCAGCAGCTTGTTCTCGGCCGGGGAGCTGTTTTTT. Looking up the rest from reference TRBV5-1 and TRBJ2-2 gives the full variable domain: KAGVTQTPRYLIKTRGQQVTLSCSPISGHRSVSWYQQTPGQGLQFLFEYFSETQRNKGNFPGRFSGRQFSNSRSEMNVSTLELGDSALYLCASSLFSAGELFFGEGSRLTVL.

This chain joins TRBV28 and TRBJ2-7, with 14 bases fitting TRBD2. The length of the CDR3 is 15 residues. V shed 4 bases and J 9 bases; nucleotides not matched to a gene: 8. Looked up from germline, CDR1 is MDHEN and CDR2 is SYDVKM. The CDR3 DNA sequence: TGTGCCAGCAGTTCTACCGGGACTAGCGGGGGAGGGCAGTACTTC. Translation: CASSSTGTSGGGQYF.

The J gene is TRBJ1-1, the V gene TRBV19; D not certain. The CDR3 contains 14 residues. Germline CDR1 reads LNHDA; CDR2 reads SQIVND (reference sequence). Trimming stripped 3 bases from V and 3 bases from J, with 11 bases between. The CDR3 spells CASSIYEGYTEAFF. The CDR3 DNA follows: TGTGCCAGTAGTATCTATGAGGGTTACACTGAAGCTTTCTTT. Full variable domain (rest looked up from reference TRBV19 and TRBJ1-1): DGGITQSPKYLFRKEGQNVTLSCEQNLNHDAMYWYRQDPGQGLRLIYYSQIVNDFQKGDIAEGYSVSREKKESFPLTVTSAQKNPTAFYLCASSIYEGYTEAFFGQGTRLTVV.

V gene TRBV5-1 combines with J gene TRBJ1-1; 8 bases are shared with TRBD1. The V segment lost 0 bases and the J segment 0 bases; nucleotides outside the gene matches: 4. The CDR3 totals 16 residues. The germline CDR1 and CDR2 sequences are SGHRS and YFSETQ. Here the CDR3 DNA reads TGCGCCAGCAGCTTGGGGACAGGGTTGATGAACACTGAAGCTTTCTTT. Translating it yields CASSLGTGLMNTEAFF.

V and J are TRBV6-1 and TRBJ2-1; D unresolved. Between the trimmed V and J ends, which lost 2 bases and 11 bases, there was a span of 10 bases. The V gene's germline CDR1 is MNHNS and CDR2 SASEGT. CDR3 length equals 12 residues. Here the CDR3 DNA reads TGTGCCAGCAGTGAATTGTTCGCGCAGCAGTTCTTC. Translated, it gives CASSELFAQQFF.

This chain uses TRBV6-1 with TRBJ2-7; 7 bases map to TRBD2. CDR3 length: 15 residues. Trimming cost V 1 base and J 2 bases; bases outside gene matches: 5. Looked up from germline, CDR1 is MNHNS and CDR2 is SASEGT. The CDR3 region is CASSEDWGGAYEQYF. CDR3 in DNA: TGTGCCAGCAGTGAAGACTGGGGGGGAGCCTACGAGCAGTACTTC.